The present T cell receptor (beta chain) was sequenced within a study of human T cells and chemical hapten exposure. Broader study findings: There were significantly more large CDR3 similarity clusters among expanded TCRs than among controls.

Noted time point: pre-sensitization, week 0. The treatment was: therapeutic diphenylcyclopropenone sensitization with weekly scalp DPC. Donation of samples came from alopecia patients who were 18 to 70 years old and suitable for DPC. The CDR3 is 12 residues long. The germline gives CDR1 MNHNS, CDR2 SASEGT. Trimming took off 4 bases at V and 7 bases at J, with 11 bases between the two ends. Separate cDNA molecules received unique molecular identifiers, which the library attached to them. One entry per CDR3 protein, called by TCRdb with MiXCR from the RACE reads. The top ten hold around 8% of the sample, which has more than 300,000 distinct CDR3 sequences, about 5% seen once. This clonotype was observed many times. Its cognate antigen is unknown.

This sequence joins TRBV6-1 and TRBJ2-7; D is unclear. This receptor was obtained from a woman aged 18-35 years with alopecia areata. Some clones in this sample may be carry-over from other donors' samples. This sample comprised whole blood, obtained in connection with sensitization to the hapten diphenylcyclopropenone (DPC). The CDR3 loop reads CASSVPRREQYF. The CDR3, as DNA: TGTGCCAGCAGTGTCCCCCGGAGAGAGCAGTACTTC.